This TCR beta chain was recorded in a study of T cell responses to AZD1222 COVID-19 vaccine (dated by TCRdb to the early 2020s). Turning to the overall study: TCR sequencing covered fewer than 250 trial participants: 200 to 220 given two doses of AZD1222 and 26 given two doses of MenACWY control vaccine. Enrollment into the trials was organized by age into subgroups of 18-55, 56-69 and 70-plus years, and those subgroups contained roughly 140, 27 and 60 TCR-sequenced participants, respectively.

The label giving this sample's time point can be read as: about 28 days (+/-7) after the second vaccine dose. AZD1222 recipients with second doses at about 4 weeks or about 12 weeks were pooled, because spike-specific TCR depth and breadth did not differ between schedules. Vaccinee samples were obtained from the UK trials COV001 and COV002, which included a single-blind randomized controlled phase 2/3 trial of AZD1222 (ChAdOx1 nCoV-19) in healthy adults. For TCRbeta chain sequencing, PBMC samples from trial participants were taken at day 0 and at day 28 after the second dose. Points the paper makes about the study in general: The 56-69-year group was small, and its depth increase did not reach significance, likely because of low power. Reportedly, almost half of the unique spike-specific TCRs recognized epitopes lying outside the regions that are mutated in the B.1.351 and B.1.1.7 variants. Participants were mostly white British and included more females than males, and it was suggested by the authors that clonal diversity may have been underestimated. Because no samples from the day 14 peak response were available, repertoires could be characterized only after the peak T cell response. The vaccine-associated CD4 TCRs covered the entire spike protein, and the dominant responses fell in regions 160-218 and 743-854. After two AZD1222 doses, spike-specific TCR breadth and depth were significantly higher than at day 0 and than in MenACWY recipients. Conclusions about previously exposed vaccinees were limited because only six AZD1222 recipients were SARS-CoV-2 seropositive at baseline.

The CDR3 regions of human TCRbeta chains were analyzed by immunosequencing. The original pipeline was this. TCRs in the repertoires were compared against a reference library of SARS-CoV-2-specific TCRs that had been generated with the MIRA antigen-specificity platform. Breadth was defined as the fraction of unique TCRs that were SARS-CoV-2-associated, and depth was defined as the fraction of total T cells that were SARS-CoV-2-associated. Each spike-specific TCR was assigned to its reactive spike region and to a CD4 or CD8 class using the MIRA data. Log10-transformed breadth and depth values were compared by one-way ANOVA with Sidak's multiple comparisons tests. TCRdb took over this immuneACCESS table, retaining in-frame rearrangements with V and J assigned. Such tables are incomplete; in checked studies, under half of the missing clones stem from an unresolved V gene, and the remainder is unexplained. V and J calls and clone size come straight from that table; D and trimming were deduced from the DNA. Within this sample are 110,000 to 150,000 clones, with roughly 90% of them counted one time only. Around 3.3% of the sample rests with the top ten.

Concerning this clone itself: Its target antigen remains unknown. Per-base qualities were not stored, and no clone one base away is much larger.

The receptor comes from an adult who received the AZD1222 COVID-19 vaccine. Source: peripheral blood, taken 28 days after the second AZD1222 dose.

The CDR3 amino acid sequence is: CASSPGAGGTGELFF. Read as DNA, the sequence is TGTGCCAGCTCACCAGGCGCGGGAGGCACCGGGGAGCTGTTTTTT. The sequence is built from TRBV18 and TRBJ2-2; a stretch of 8 junction bases matches TRBD2. V loses 2 bases at its end and J loses 4 bases; junction bases beyond the gene matches: 3. The germline V gene provides CDR1 KGHSH and CDR2 LQKENI. The CDR3 sequence holds 15 residues, the cysteine and phenylalanine included. Left in the record is the CDR3 DNA by itself, 45 bases read in frame from the first base. Reference TRBV18 and TRBJ2-2 genes cover what lies past the CDR3, so the full variable domain is NAGVMQNPRHLVRRRGQEARLRCSPMKGHSHVYWYRQLPEEGLKFMVYLQKENIIDESGMPKERFSAEFPKEGPSILRIQQVVRGDSAAYFCASSPGAGGTGELFFGEGSRLTVL.